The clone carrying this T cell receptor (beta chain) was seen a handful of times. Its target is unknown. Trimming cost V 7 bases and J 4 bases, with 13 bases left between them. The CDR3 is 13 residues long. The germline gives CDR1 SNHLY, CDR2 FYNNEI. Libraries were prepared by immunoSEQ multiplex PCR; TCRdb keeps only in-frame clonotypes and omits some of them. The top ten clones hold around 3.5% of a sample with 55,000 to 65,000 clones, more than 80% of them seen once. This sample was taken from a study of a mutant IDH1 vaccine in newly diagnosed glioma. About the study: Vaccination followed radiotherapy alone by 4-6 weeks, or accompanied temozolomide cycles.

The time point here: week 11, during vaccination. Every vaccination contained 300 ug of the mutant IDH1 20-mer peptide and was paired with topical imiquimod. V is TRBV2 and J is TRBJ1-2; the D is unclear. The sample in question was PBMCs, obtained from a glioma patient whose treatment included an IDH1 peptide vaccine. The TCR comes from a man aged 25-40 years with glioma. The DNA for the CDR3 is TGTGCCAGCACCCAACCTTTTTTCTATGGCTACACCTTC. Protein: CASTQPFFYGYTF.